Listed below are T cell receptor beta chains from one sample, sequenced in a study of cytomegalovirus exposure and HLA in healthy donors. Only in-frame clones appear in the TCRdb table, and some are missing; sequencing was by immunoSEQ multiplex PCR. There are fewer than 110,000 clones in the sample; around 76% occur only once, and 10% lies in the top ten. Sequencing was performed on PBMCs. All receptors derive from a woman between 18 and 29 years old in good health and CMV-seropositive. Each CDR3 is given without its conserved first and last residue. The listing skips clone size in some rows; elsewhere it reads once, few, many or a size class.

V gene	clone size	J gene	CDR3 protein
TRBV5-1	.	TRBJ1-1	ASSIGAGTAEAF
TRBV27	.	TRBJ1-1	ASSPRSGEAF
TRBV20-1	.	TRBJ2-7	SARITGTQY
TRBV6-1	few	TRBJ2-1	ASSPDRGPYNEQF
TRBV18	.	TRBJ2-3	ASSSLNFAAASTDTQY
TRBV11-3	.	TRBJ2-2	ASSGPSGSTTGELF
TRBV4-2	.	TRBJ2-7	ASSQEGLADYYEQY
TRBV28	.	TRBJ1-1	ASGTGGTEAF
TRBV9	.	TRBJ1-1	ASSEGGQAGAEAF
TRBV27	.	TRBJ2-1	ASRRGLAGFNEQF
TRBV5-6	.	TRBJ1-2	ASSLGQGHGYT
TRBV6-5	.	TRBJ2-1	ASSYSLPDSYNEQF
TRBV27	.	TRBJ2-7	ASSLSPAYEQY
TRBV7-9	.	TRBJ2-1	ASSGAGGSSYNEQF
TRBV28	once	TRBJ2-7	ASSPGTRTYEQY
TRBV6-1	.	TRBJ1-2	ASSQTGEGVDGYT
TRBV28	few	TRBJ2-7	ASRLPGQREQY
TRBV7-9	.	TRBJ2-7	ASSSPGQALEQY
TRBV11-2	.	TRBJ2-2	ASSRTIAGELF
TRBV6-1	.	TRBJ2-7	ASAYDSYEQY
TRBV19	.	TRBJ1-1	ASSMVSRGTEAF
TRBV5-6	.	TRBJ2-6	ASSRGVLANVLT
TRBV7-2	.	TRBJ2-7	ASSVSGLANYEQY
TRBV6-4	.	TRBJ2-1	ASSDEAGSSYNEQF
TRBV29-1	.	TRBJ2-1	SAGDRSYNEQF
TRBV9	.	TRBJ2-7	ASSAGLDREQY
TRBV29-1	.	TRBJ1-1	SDGDRENTEAF
TRBV6-5	few	TRBJ1-1	ASSFYEGDTEAF
TRBV9	few	TRBJ2-1	ASSAPGLTSYNEQF
TRBV27	.	TRBJ2-1	ASPPGRGAYNEQF
TRBV5-6	.	TRBJ1-1	ASSLSGRGINTEAF
TRBV10-3	few	TRBJ2-5	AISEFSGKETQY
TRBV7-3	.	TRBJ2-2	ASSSPRGQNTGELF
TRBV27	.	TRBJ1-6	ASSQPGRDRGGAPLH
TRBV19	.	TRBJ2-6	ASSIRDRGLGANVLT
TRBV2	.	TRBJ1-5	ASSAGGKEQPQH
TRBV9	.	TRBJ2-7	ASSPGLPLIYEQY
TRBV9	.	TRBJ2-5	ASSVGTSGTETQY
TRBV4-1	.	TRBJ1-6	ASSRGQGGGSPLH
TRBV19	.	TRBJ2-7	ASSIGGTALYEQY
TRBV18	.	TRBJ1-1	ASSPPSLRNTEAF
TRBV6-1	once	TRBJ2-5	ASRRQWDLVETQY
TRBV4-1	.	TRBJ2-5	ASSLNPRGQVETQY
TRBV4-1	.	TRBJ2-2	ASSLILGTRQSGELF
TRBV28	.	TRBJ2-7	AGSQGAYYEQY
TRBV9	.	TRBJ2-1	ASTLGTNPWEQF
TRBV25-1	.	TRBJ1-1	ASSEFQGGNTEAF
TRBV11-3	few	TRBJ2-7	ASSSIQGGEQY
TRBV29-1	once	TRBJ1-5	SVVTGGRDQPQH
TRBV7-9	.	TRBJ2-1	ASSFRAGGRNEQF